The clone carrying this T cell receptor (beta chain) appeared a few times. Trimming took 6 bases from V and 5 from J, leaving 6 bases between them. Germline assignment: CDR1 ENHRY and CDR2 SYGVKD. This CDR3 is built from 11 residues. TCRdb analysed the RT-PCR reads with MiXCR anew, one entry per CDR3 protein. The sample yields about 680,000 distinct CDR3 sequences, 13% to 15% seen once. The sequencing input was memory CD4+ T cells from blood. The genes are TRBV10-3 and TRBJ2-3, with D uncertain. The sequence was collected from a female donor in good health, serving as a healthy control. The CDR3 DNA sequence: TGTGCCATCAGAGACTTAGATACGCAGTATTTT. Translated: CAIRDLDTQYF.